This paragraph covers one T cell receptor (beta chain) sequence. Its antigen is unknown. The data stem from a study of blood T cells in healthy people across ages. General study findings and limits: Reliance upon unsorted PBMCs precluded definitive naive versus antigen-experienced comparison. Relative to aged donors, long-lived donors carried more naive CD4+ cells and displayed higher diversity.

With 4 bases removed from V and 6 bases from J, the gap between germline ends came to 23 bases. Germline V lookup: CDR1 SGHRS, CDR2 YFSETQ. The length of the CDR3 is 17 residues. A J-beta primer mix and a sample-barcoded 5' primer were used in a second PCR of about 7 to 12 cycles. Every cDNA was tagged by a template-switch adaptor with 12 random nucleotides. Every sample gave at least 2.5 million paired-end reads containing CDR3. TCRdb processed the 5' RACE reads anew with MiXCR; each CDR3 protein has one entry. The sample consists of 870,000 or so distinct CDR3 sequences, less than 35% of them appearing once.

This TCR came from a woman older than 75 in good health. The sequenced material came from blood. The chain couples TRBV5-1 to TRBJ2-1; D possibly uses TRBD1 or TRBD2 (6 bases each). CDR3 region: CASSPVASGAPGNEQFF. CDR3 coding DNA: TGCGCCAGCAGCCCGGTAGCGTCGGGGGCTCCAGGCAATGAGCAGTTCTTC.